This T cell receptor beta chain came from a study of blood T cell repertoires in COVID-19. Under the authors' procedure: Estimated nucleated cell counts came from reference gene primer amplification. Repertoires were generated with immunoSEQ multiplex PCR, while TCRdb's copy carries only in-frame clones and drops some. Clone size and the V and J calls come from that table; the DNA yielded D and trimming. The sample records about 270,000 clones, roughly 86% being singletons. The germline V and J ends were trimmed by 2 bases and 3 bases, with 16 bases remaining between them. The CDR3 consists of 17 residues. Germline V gene data show CDR1 as SEHNR and CDR2 as FQNEAQ (reference sequence).

Sequencing was performed on peripheral blood. This sequence originates from a man in his forties with active or convalescent COVID-19. The V gene is TRBV7-9, the J gene TRBJ1-4; D perhaps matches TRBD1 (6 bases). CDR3 residues: CASSLFGGDTPNEKLFF. For the CDR3, the DNA is TGTGCCAGCAGCTTATTCGGTGGGGACACACCTAATGAAAAACTGTTTTTT.